These T cell receptor beta chains were read from a single sample in a study of a mutant IDH1 vaccine in newly diagnosed glioma. What these receptors recognize is not known. Method: immunoSEQ multiplex PCR; TCRdb's copy keeps in-frame clones and lacks some. The sample records around 56,000 clones, 75% to 85% being singletons. Sample: PBMCs, taken from a glioma patient whose treatment included an IDH1 peptide vaccine. These receptor sequences come from a young man with glioma. The conserved cysteine and the conserved F or W are not part of the CDR3 here. Each record gives: V gene, CDR3 protein.

>TRBV7-2
ASSSQGAEWGNTIY
>TRBV7-8
ASSPRTSGGGGDTQY
>TRBV5-1
ASRVLSAASYNEQF
>TRBV29-1
SVEGASGQPQH
>TRBV5-4
ASSLDRAYGYT
>TRBV10-3
ATGQGIDTEAF
>TRBV19
ASSIETGPFSGANVLT
>TRBV6-1
ASRAQVSGNTIY
>TRBV10-2
ASAVRVGYGYT
>TRBV27
ASSLTHSPLH
>TRBV15
ATSTRERGEQY
>TRBV6-1
ASALEGTSGNTIY
>TRBV6-5
ASSYSLGDSYEQY
>TRBV6-1
ASSSGQGGSYGYT
>TRBV5-1
ASSPAAGGYEKLF
>TRBV6-5
ASRTNTEAF
>TRBV7-2
ASSVSGGLYNEQF
>TRBV27
ASTFRGGPLNIQY
>TRBV18
ASSPSRDRVAGFRETQY
>TRBV4-1
ASSHGLAGGAGELF
>TRBV4-2
ASSQDRPGALMNYGYT
>TRBV7-9
ASSREAGGAETQY
>TRBV7-9
ASSSSGGSMGLDQPQH
>TRBV9
ASSVETSGGQGTQY
>TRBV6-6
ASSVVGQGGGYT
>TRBV2
ASSVAVRNSPLH
>TRBV6-5
ASSHPERGTEAF
>TRBV4-1
ASSQEPGQGIQPQH
>TRBV18
ASSPIGQGNTGELF
>TRBV6-5
ASSRGGDRAYEQY
>TRBV21-1
ASSISWTPLYQPQH
>TRBV5-4
ASSHKTSPRNTEAF
>TRBV5-1
ASSLSGSSYNEQF
>TRBV29-1
SVVRGFSYNEQF
>TRBV5-6
ASSLGDRAYEQY
>TRBV18
ASSPTGLAYEQY
>TRBV5-1
ASSFGLRGKNTEAF
>TRBV30
AWSGGQGALSNQPQH
>TRBV9
ASSPYFTVSFENTIY
>TRBV5-5
ASSSQRLSSPLYGYT
>TRBV28
ASNRLPTYEQY
>TRBV19
ASSAGTGIYEQY
>TRBV28
ASSNRGPQSYEQY
>TRBV5-6
ASSLEGVRTRNEQF
>TRBV10-3
ATGMRGAITDTQY
>TRBV7-9
ASSLRSSSGNTIY
>TRBV5-1
ASSAGNNQPQH
>TRBV7-9
ASTHSAGANTEAF
>TRBV5-1
ASSKDRGYSPLH
>TRBV28
ASSLSQFRPVGDTQY
>TRBV9
ASSVTGGSNYGYT
>TRBV9
ASTNRDRLYGYT
>TRBV10-2
ASSELTGSNQPQH
>TRBV5-1
ASSLAGGSSYEQY
>TRBV29-1
SVWRGGSGELF